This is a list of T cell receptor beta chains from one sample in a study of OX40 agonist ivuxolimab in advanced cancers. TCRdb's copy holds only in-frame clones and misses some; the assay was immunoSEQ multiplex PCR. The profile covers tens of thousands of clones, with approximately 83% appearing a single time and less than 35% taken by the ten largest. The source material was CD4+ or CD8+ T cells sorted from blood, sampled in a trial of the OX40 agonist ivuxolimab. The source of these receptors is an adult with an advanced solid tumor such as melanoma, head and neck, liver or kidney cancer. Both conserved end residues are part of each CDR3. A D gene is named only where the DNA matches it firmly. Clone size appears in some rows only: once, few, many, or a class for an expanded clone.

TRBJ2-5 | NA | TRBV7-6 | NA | TGTGCCAGCAGCCCAGGGGGGGGTCTGGAGACCCAGTACTTC | CASSPGGGLETQYF
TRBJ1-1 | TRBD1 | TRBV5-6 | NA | TGTGCCAGCAGCCCTGGGACAGGGGTCCCCACTGAAGCTTTCTTT | CASSPGTGVPTEAFF
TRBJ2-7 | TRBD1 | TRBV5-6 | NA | TGTGCCAGCAGCTGGGGACAGCAGGAGTACTTC | CASSWGQQEYF
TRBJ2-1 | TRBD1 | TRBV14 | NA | TGTGCCAGCAGCCAAGAGCGACAGGGGTGGGTACCCAACTACAATGAGCAGTTCTTC | CASSQERQGWVPNYNEQFF
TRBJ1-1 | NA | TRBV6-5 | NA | TGTGCCAGCATGTGGTTAAGAAACACTGAAGCTTTCTTT | CASMWLRNTEAFF
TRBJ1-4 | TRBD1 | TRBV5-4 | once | TGTGCCAGCAGCTTGGTAGAAGGGGGCGCCGTAGAAAAACTGTTTTTT | CASSLVEGGAVEKLFF
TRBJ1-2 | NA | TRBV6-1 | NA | TGTGCCAGCAGGGTGATTGGGACAAACTATGGCTACACCTTC | CASRVIGTNYGYTF
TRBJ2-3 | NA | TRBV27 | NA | TGTGCCAGCAGTTTAGTTGGGGCTGGCACAGATACGCAGTATTTT | CASSLVGAGTDTQYF
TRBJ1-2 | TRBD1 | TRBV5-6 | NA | TGTGCCAGCAGCTCGGGACAGGTCTATGGCTACACCTTC | CASSSGQVYGYTF
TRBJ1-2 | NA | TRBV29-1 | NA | TGCAGCGTTCCTTCACTAGACCCAAACAACTATGGCTACACCTTC | CSVPSLDPNNYGYTF
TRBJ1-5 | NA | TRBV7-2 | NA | TGTGCCAGCAGCTTACGAGGGAATCAGCCCCAGCATTTT | CASSLRGNQPQHF
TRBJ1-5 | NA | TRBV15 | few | TGTGCCACCAGCAGAGATAGTAACACAGGATCGGGGGTCCAGCCCCAGCATTTT | CATSRDSNTGSGVQPQHF
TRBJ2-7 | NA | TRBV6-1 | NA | TGTGCCAGCAGGAGGGACGGCTCCTACGAGCAGTACTTC | CASRRDGSYEQYF
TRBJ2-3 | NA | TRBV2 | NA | TGTGCCAAAGACAGGGAGGTAACAGATACGCAGTATTTT | CAKDREVTDTQYF
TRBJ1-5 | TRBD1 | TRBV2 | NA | TGTGCCAGCAGTGTCGGACAGGGGCCTCAGCCCCAGCATTTT | CASSVGQGPQPQHF
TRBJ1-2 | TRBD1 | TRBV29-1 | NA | TGCAGCGACATGGACAGGGGGAGTGGCTACACCTTC | CSDMDRGSGYTF
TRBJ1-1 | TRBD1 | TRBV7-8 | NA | TGTGCCAGCAGTAGGGACAGGGGGGATTTGGGAGCTTTCTTT | CASSRDRGDLGAFF
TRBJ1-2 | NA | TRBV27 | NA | TGTGCCAGCAGTTTAAGTCAGGACTATGGCTACACCTTC | CASSLSQDYGYTF
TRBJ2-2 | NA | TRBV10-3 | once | TGTGCCATCAGTGAGTCAATAACCGGGGAGCTGTTTTTT | CAISESITGELFF
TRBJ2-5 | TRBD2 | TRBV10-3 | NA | TGTGCCATCAGTGAACCGGGGGGACAAGAGACCCAGTACTTC | CAISEPGGQETQYF
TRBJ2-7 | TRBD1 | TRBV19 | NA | TGTGCCAGTAGTCCAGGGACAGTGGGCTACGAGCAGTACTTC | CASSPGTVGYEQYF
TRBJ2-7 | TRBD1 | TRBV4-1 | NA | TGCGCCAGCAGCCATGACTGGGGACAGGTTCGTTCCTACGAGCAGTACTTC | CASSHDWGQVRSYEQYF
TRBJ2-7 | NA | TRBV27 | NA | TGTGCCAGCAGTTTAGCGGTAAACTCCTACGAGCAGTACTTC | CASSLAVNSYEQYF
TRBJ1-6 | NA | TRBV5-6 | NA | TGTGCCAGCAGCTTGACCCCGGGGTATCCCAATTCACCCCTCCACTTT | CASSLTPGYPNSPLHF
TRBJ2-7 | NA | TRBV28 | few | TGTGCCAGCAGCTTGGGTACCGGGTTTAGCAACGAGCAGTACTTC | CASSLGTGFSNEQYF
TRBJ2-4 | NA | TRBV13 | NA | TGTGCCAGCAGCCCCGATGGAGCACTCAAAAACATTCAGTACTTC | CASSPDGALKNIQYF
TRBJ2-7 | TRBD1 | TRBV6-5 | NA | TGTGCCAGCAGTTTCGGACAGGGTTCCTACGAGCAGTACTTC | CASSFGQGSYEQYF
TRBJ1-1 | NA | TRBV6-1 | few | TGTGCCAGCATTACGGGCACTGAAGCTTTCTTT | CASITGTEAFF
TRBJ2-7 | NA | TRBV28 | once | TGTGCCGCCCACCCGAGAGGGGGGACACTCGAGCAGTACTTC | CAAHPRGGTLEQYF
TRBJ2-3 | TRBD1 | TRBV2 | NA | TGTGCCAGCAGGACGGGACAGGCTAGCACAGATACGCAGTATTTT | CASRTGQASTDTQYF
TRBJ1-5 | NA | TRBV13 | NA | TGTGCCAGCAGCTTATGGGGAACGAACAATCAGCCCCAGCATTTT | CASSLWGTNNQPQHF
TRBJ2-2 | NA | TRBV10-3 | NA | TGTGCCATCAGCGATAATGTTGGGACTGACACCACCGGGGAGCTGTTTTTT | CAISDNVGTDTTGELFF
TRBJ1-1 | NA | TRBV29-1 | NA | TGCAGCGTTGGCTGGGGAGGGACTGAAGCTTTCTTT | CSVGWGGTEAFF
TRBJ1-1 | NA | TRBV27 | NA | TGTGCCAGCAGTTCCCCCCGAGACACTGAAGCTTTCTTT | CASSSPRDTEAFF
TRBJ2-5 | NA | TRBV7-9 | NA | TGTGCCAGCAGCTTAGTCCGCGAGTTGCAAGAGACCCAGTACTTC | CASSLVRELQETQYF
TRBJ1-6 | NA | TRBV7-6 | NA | TGTGCCAGCAGCTTAAGGGACCCGGGGGGCAATTCACCCCTCCACTTT | CASSLRDPGGNSPLHF
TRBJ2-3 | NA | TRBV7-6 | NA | TGTGCCAGCAGCCCCCGGGGAGGGGGCTCAGATACGCAGTATTTT | CASSPRGGGSDTQYF
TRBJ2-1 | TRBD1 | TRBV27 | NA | TGTGCCAGCAGTCTTGGGAGGACAGGGCGGATCTTC | CASSLGRTGRIF
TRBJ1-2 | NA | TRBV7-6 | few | TGTGCCAGCAGCCTCGGGGGCAATGATGGCTACACCTTC | CASSLGGNDGYTF
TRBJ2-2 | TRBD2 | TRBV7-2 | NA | TGTGCCAGCAGACCCGGGACTATCGGGGTCCCCGGGGAGCTGTTTTTT | CASRPGTIGVPGELFF
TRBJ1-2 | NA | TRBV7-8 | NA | TGTGCCAGCAGCTTAGGCCCGGGAACCTCTTATGGCTACACCTTC | CASSLGPGTSYGYTF
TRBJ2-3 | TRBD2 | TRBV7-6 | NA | TGTGCCAGCAGCTTAGGACTAGCGGGGGGGCCGGGCGCAGATACGCAGTATTTT | CASSLGLAGGPGADTQYF
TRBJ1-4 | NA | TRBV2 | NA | TGTGCCAGCTCAGGATCGGCGGGGATATCTAATGAAAAACTGTTTTTT | CASSGSAGISNEKLFF
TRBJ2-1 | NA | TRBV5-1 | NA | TGCGCCAGCAGCGTGCGGACGAATGAGCAGTTCTTC | CASSVRTNEQFF
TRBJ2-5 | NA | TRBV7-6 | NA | TGTGCCAGCAGCTTTAATACAGGGGAGACCCAGTACTTC | CASSFNTGETQYF
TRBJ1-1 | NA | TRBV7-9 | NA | TGTGCCAGCAGCGCTCCACAGGGAATGAACACTGAAGCTTTCTTT | CASSAPQGMNTEAFF
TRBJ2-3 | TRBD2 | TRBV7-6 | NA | TGTGCCAGCAGCGATACTAGCGGGGGTACAGATACGCAGTATTTT | CASSDTSGGTDTQYF
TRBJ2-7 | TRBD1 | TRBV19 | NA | TGTGCCAGTAGTATTAGGGACAGGGGGGATCCCTACGAGCAGTACTTC | CASSIRDRGDPYEQYF
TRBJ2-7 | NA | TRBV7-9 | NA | TGTGCCAGCAGCTCTAAAATGGGAAACTCCTACGAGCAGTACTTC | CASSSKMGNSYEQYF
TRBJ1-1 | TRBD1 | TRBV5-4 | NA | TGTGCCAGCAGCTTGGGACAGGGGGAGACTGAAGCTTTCTTT | CASSLGQGETEAFF
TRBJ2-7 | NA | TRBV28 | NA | TGTGCCAGCAGTTCCGGCAGTTCCTACGAGCAGTACTTC | CASSSGSSYEQYF
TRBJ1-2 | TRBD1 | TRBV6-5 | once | TGTGCCAGCAGATACAGGGGCCGGGACTATGGCTACACCTTC | CASRYRGRDYGYTF
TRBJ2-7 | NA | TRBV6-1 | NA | TGTGCCAGCAGTGAATGGGTAGGGCAGGGCGGTGCCTACGAGCAGTACTTC | CASSEWVGQGGAYEQYF
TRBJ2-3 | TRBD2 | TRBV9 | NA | TGTGCCAGCAAAGCGGGGGGGCTAGATACGCAGTATTTT | CASKAGGLDTQYF